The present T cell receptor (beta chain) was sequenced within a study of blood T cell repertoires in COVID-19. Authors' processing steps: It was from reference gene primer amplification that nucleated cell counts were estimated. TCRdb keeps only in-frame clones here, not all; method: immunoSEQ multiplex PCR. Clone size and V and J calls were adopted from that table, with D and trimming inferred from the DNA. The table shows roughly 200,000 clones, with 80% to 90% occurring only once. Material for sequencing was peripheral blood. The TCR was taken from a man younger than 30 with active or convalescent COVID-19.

The CDR3 coding sequence is TGCAGTGCAGGACAGTACTACGAGCAGTACTTC. It codes for CSAGQYYEQYF. J is TRBJ2-7 and V is TRBV20-1; D is perhaps TRBD1 (6 bases). The V and J ends lost 6 bases and 3 bases respectively, with 9 bases between them. The CDR3 covers 11 residues. The germline V gene encodes CDR1 DFQATT and CDR2 SNEGSKA (reference sequence).